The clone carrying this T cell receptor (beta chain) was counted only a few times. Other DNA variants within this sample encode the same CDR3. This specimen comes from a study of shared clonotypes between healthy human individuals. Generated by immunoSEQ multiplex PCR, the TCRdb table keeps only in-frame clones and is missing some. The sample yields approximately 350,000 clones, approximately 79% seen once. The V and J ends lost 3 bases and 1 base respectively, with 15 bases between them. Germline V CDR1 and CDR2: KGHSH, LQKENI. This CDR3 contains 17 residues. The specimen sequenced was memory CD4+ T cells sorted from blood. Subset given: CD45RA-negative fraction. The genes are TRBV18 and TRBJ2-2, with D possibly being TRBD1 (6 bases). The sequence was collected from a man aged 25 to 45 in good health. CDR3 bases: TGTGCCAGCTCACCCCCGGGACAACTTAAGAACACCGGGGAGCTGTTTTTT. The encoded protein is CASSPPGQLKNTGELFF.